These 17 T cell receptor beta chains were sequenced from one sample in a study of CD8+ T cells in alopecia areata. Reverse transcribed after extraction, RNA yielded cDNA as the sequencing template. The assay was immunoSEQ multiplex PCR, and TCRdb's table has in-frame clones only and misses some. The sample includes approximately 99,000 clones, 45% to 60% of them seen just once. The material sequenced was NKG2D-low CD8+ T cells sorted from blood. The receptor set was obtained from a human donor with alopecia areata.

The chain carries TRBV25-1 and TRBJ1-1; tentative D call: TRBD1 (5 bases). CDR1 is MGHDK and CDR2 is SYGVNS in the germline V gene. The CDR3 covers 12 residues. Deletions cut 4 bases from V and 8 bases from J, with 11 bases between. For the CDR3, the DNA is TGTGCCAGCAGTGTCGGTTGGGGCGAAGCTTTCTTT. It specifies CASSVGWGEAFF.

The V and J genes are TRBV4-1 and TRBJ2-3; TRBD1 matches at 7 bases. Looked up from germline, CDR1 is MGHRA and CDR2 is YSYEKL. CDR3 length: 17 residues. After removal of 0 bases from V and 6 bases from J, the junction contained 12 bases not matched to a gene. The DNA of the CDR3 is TGCGCCAGCAGCCAAGAGAATCGGGACAGCCGTGAGGATACGCAGTATTTT. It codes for CASSQENRDSREDTQYF.

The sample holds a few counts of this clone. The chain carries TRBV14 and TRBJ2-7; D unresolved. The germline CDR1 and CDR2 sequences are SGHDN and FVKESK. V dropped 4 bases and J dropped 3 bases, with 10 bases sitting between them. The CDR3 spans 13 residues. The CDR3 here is CASSLSFGYEQYF. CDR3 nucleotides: TGTGCCAGCAGCCTTTCCTTCGGCTACGAGCAGTACTTC.

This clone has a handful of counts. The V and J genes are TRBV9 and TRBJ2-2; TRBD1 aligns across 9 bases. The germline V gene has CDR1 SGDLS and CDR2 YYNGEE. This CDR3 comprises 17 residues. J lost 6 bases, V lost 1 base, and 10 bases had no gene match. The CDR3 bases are TGTGCCAGCAGCGTAATGGGGACAGGGTATATCTCCGGGGAGCTGTTTTTT. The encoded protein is CASSVMGTGYISGELFF.

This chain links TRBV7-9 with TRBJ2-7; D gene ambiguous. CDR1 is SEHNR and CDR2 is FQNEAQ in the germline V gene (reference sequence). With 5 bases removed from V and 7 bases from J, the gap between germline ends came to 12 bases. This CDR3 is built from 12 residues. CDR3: CASSPETIEQYF. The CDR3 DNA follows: TGTGCCAGCAGCCCGGAGACGATAGAGCAGTACTTC.

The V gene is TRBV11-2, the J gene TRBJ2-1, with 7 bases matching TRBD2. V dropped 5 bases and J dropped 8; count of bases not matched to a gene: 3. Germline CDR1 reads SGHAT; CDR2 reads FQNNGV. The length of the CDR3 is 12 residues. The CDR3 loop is CASSREGHEQFF. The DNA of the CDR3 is TGTGCCAGCAGCAGGGAGGGCCATGAGCAGTTCTTC. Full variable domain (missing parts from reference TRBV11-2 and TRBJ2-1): EAGVAQSPRYKIIEKRQSVAFWCNPISGHATLYWYQQILGQGPKLLIQFQNNGVVDDSQLPKDRFSAERLKGVDSTLKIQPAKLEDSAVYLCASSREGHEQFFGPGTRLTVL.

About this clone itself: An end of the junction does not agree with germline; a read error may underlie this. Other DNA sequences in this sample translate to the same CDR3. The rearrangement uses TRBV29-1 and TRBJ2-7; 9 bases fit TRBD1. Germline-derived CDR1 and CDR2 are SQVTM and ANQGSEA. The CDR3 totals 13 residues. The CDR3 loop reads CSVDPGQGYEQYF. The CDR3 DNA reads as TGCAGCGTTGATCCGGGACAGGGTTACGAGCAGTACTTT.

Here the CDR3 reads CASSHYGLAGENTGELFF. The CDR3 DNA follows: TGTGCCAGTAGTCACTACGGACTAGCGGGAGAGAACACCGGGGAGCTGTTTTTT. V and J are TRBV19 and TRBJ2-2; TRBD2 matches at 13 bases. After removal of 5 bases from V and 1 base from J, the junction contained 7 bases not matched to a gene. The CDR3 has 18 amino acids. The V gene's germline CDR1 is LNHDA and CDR2 SQIVND (reference sequence).

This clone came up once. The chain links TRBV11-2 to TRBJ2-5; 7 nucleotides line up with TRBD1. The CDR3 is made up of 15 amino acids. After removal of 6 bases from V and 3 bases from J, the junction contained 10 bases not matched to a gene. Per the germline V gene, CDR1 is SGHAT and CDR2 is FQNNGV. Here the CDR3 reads CASSPDPDREETQYF. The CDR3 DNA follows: TGTGCCAGCAGTCCCGACCCAGACAGGGAAGAGACCCAGTACTTC. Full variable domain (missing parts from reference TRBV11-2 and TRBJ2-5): EAGVAQSPRYKIIEKRQSVAFWCNPISGHATLYWYQQILGQGPKLLIQFQNNGVVDDSQLPKDRFSAERLKGVDSTLKIQPAKLEDSAVYLCASSPDPDREETQYFGPGTRLLVL.

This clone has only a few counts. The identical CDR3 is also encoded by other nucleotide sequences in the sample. CDR3 sequence: CASSLSSYNEQFF. For the CDR3, the DNA is TGTGCCAGCAGTTTATCGTCCTACAATGAGCAGTTCTTC. This chain uses TRBV28 with TRBJ2-1; the D is unclear. Germline CDR1 MDHEN, CDR2 SYDVKM. This CDR3 is built from 13 residues. V was trimmed by 1 base and J by 1 base, leaving 2 bases between them.

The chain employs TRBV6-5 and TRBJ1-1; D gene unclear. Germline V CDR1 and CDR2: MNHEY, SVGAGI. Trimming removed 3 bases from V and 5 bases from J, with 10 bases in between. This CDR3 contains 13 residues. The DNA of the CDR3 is TGTGCCAGCAGTTATCGGACTCTTACTGAAGCTTTCTTT. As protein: CASSYRTLTEAFF.

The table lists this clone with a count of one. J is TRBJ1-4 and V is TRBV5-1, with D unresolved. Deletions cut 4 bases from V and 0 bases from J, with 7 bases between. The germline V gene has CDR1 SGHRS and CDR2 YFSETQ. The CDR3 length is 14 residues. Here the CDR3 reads CASSVLPTNEKLFF. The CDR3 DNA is TGCGCCAGCAGCGTTCTCCCAACTAATGAAAAACTGTTTTTT.

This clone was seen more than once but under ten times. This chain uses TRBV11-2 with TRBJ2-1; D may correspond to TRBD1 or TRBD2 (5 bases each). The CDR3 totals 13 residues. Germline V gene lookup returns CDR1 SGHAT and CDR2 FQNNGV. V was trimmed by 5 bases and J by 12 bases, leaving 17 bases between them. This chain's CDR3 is CASSQGPPDMQFF. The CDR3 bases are TGTGCCAGCAGCCAGGGACCTCCTGATATGCAGTTCTTC.

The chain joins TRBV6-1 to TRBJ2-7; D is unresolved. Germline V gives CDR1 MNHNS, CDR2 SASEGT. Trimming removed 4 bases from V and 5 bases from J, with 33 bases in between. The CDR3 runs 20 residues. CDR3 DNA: TGTGCCAGCAGTGTTGAGACAAATCCCCATCAGAGACGAATGGGTGACGAGCAGTACTTC. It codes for CASSVETNPHQRRMGDEQYF.

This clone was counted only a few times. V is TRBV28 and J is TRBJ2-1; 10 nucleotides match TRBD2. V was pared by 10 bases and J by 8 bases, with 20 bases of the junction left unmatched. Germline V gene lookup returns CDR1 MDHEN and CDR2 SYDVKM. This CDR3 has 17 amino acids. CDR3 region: CATKGSGTSAKRDEQFF. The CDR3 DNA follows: TGTGCCACCAAGGGATCTGGGACTAGCGCAAAGAGGGATGAGCAGTTCTTC.

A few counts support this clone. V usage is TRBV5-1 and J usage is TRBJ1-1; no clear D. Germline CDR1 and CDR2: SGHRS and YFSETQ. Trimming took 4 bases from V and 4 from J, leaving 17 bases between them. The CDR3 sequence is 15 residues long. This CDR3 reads CASSPLESASTEAFF. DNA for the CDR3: TGCGCCAGCAGCCCCCTGGAGTCGGCGTCCACTGAAGCTTTCTTT.

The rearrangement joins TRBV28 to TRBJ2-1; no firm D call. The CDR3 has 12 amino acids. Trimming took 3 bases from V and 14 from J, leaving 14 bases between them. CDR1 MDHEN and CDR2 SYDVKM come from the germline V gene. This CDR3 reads CASSLRVRDEFF. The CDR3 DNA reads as TGTGCCAGCAGTTTGCGAGTTAGGGATGAGTTCTTC.